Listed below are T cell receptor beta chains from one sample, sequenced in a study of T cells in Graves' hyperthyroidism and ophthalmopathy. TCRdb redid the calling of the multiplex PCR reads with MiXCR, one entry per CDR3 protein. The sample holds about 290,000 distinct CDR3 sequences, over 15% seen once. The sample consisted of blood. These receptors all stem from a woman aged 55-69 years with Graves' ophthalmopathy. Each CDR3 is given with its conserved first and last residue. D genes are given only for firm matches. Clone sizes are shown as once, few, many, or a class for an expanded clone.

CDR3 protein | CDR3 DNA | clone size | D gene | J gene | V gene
CAISDGAFREQYF | TGTGCCATCAGTGACGGGGCTTTCAGGGAGCAGTACTTC | many | . | TRBJ2-7 | TRBV10-3
CASSNSGGTGIFTDTQYF | TGTGCCAGCAGCAATAGCGGGGGGACCGGAATTTTCACAGATACGCAGTATTTT | many | TRBD2 | TRBJ2-3 | TRBV27
CASSYGSGRAGDEQFF | TGTGCCAGCAGTTACGGAAGCGGGCGGGCAGGCGATGAGCAGTTCTTC | few | . | TRBJ2-1 | TRBV6-5
CSASGRHTSGGTDTQYF | TGCAGTGCTAGTGGGCGGCATACTAGCGGGGGGACAGATACGCAGTATTTT | few | TRBD2 | TRBJ2-3 | TRBV20-1
CASSLERSQSSPLHF | TGTGCCAGCAGCTTGGAGCGGAGTCAGTCTTCACCCCTCCACTTT | many | . | TRBJ1-6 | TRBV11-2
CASSLASDTQYF | TGTGCCAGCAGCTTAGCGTCGGATACGCAGTATTTT | many | . | TRBJ2-3 | TRBV7-2
CASIDANTGELFF | TGTGCCAGCATCGATGCGAACACCGGGGAGCTGTTTTTT | many | . | TRBJ2-2 | TRBV12-3/TRBV12-4
CASWQDRLNEQFF | TGTGCCAGCTGGCAGGACAGGTTGAATGAGCAGTTCTTC | many | TRBD1 | TRBJ2-1 | TRBV6-1
CASSPGTEGRGEQFF | TGTGCCAGCTCACCCGGGACAGAGGGTCGGGGTGAGCAGTTCTTC | few | TRBD1 | TRBJ2-1 | TRBV18
CASIPGLGSPLHF | TGTGCCAGCATTCCGGGCTTAGGGTCACCCCTCCACTTT | many | . | TRBJ1-6 | TRBV2